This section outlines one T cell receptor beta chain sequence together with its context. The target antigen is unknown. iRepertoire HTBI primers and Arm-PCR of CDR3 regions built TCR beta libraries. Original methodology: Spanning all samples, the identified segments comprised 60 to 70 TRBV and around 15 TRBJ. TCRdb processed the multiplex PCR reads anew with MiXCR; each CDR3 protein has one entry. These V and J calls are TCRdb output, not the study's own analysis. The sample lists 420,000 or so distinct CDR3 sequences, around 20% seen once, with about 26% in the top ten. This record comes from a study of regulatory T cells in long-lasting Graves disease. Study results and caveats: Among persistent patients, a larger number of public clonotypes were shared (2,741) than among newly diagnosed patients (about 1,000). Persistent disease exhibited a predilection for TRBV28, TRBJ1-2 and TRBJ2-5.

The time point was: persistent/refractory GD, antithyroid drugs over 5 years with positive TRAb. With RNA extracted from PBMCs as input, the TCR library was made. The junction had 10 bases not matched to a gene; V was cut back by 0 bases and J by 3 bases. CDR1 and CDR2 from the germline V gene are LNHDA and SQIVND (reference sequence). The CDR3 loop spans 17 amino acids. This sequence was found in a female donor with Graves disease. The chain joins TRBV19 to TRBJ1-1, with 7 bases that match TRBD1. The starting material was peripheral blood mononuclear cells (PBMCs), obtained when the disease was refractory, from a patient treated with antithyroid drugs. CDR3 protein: CASSIDSAGGSDTEAFF. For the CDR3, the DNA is TGTGCCAGTAGTATAGATTCGGCAGGGGGATCGGACACTGAAGCTTTCTTT. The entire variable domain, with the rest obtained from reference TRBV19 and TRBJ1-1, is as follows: DGGITQSPKYLFRKEGQNVTLSCEQNLNHDAMYWYRQDPGQGLRLIYYSQIVNDFQKGDIAEGYSVSREKKESFPLTVTSAQKNPTAFYLCASSIDSAGGSDTEAFFGQGTRLTVV.